Following are 17 T cell receptor beta chains from one sample sequenced in a study of T cells after yellow fever vaccination. TCRdb reanalysed the 5' RACE reads using MiXCR and keeps one entry per CDR3 protein. The sample contains 230,000 or so distinct CDR3 sequences, approximately 3.6% of which appear only once. The sequenced sample was PBMCs, obtained 15 days after the yellow fever booster vaccination. The receptor source for this set is a young man who received the YFV17D yellow fever vaccine.

This clonotype has a count of ten or more. The J gene is TRBJ2-7, the V gene TRBV7-2, with TRBD2 as a possible D gene (5 bases). This CDR3 contains 15 residues. CDR1 and CDR2 from the germline V gene are SGHTA and FQGNSA. The ends were cut back, 2 bases at V and 3 bases at J, with 14 bases in the middle. CDR3 sequence reads: CASSLYEYGDYEQYF. The CDR3 region has the DNA TGTGCCAGCAGCTTATACGAGTACGGGGACTACGAGCAGTACTTC.

This chain's CDR3 is CASSPVASGDEQYF. CDR3 coding DNA: TGTGCCAGCAGTCCGGTGGCTAGCGGGGACGAGCAGTACTTC. The chain is built from TRBV6-4 and TRBJ2-7, with TRBD2 matching 9 bases. Germline CDR1 and CDR2: MRHNA and SNTAGT. J was trimmed by 5 bases and V by 5 bases; bases with no gene match: 7. There are 14 residues in the CDR3.

This clonotype was seen at least ten times. The V call is TRBV20-1, the J call TRBJ1-5; TRBD1 agrees at 7 bases. Germline V gene data show CDR1 as DFQATT and CDR2 as SNEGSKA (reference sequence). V shed 2 bases, J shed 2 bases, and the junction held 3 bases outside the gene matches. The CDR3 consists of 14 residues. The CDR3 nucleotides read TGCAGTGCTAGAAGGGGGCTTGGCAATCAGCCCCAGCATTTT. This translates into CSARRGLGNQPQHF.

The table lists this clonotype with many counts. The V call is TRBV7-2, the J call TRBJ1-5, with 7 nucleotides matching TRBD1. The CDR3 covers 13 residues. The V and J ends lost 8 bases and 7 bases, in that order; junction bases with no gene match: 8. CDR1 and CDR2 (germline): SGHTA, FQGNSA. CDR3 bases: TGTGCCAGCGCTGATACAGGGGCCCAGCCCCAGCATTTT. It codes for CASADTGAQPQHF.

In this sample, this clonotype turned up a few times. The chain joins TRBV21-1 to TRBJ1-1. TRBV21-1 is tagged as a pseudogene. This CDR3 contains 12 residues. CDR3 amino acids: CASSKEPSLAFF. For the CDR3, the DNA is TGTGCCAGCAGCAAAGAACCCTCTCTAGCTTTCTTT.

The chain combines TRBV5-1 with TRBJ2-7, with a possible D match to TRBD2 (6 bases). Germline V gene data show CDR1 as SGHRS and CDR2 as YFSETQ. This CDR3 has 15 residues. The CDR3 DNA is TGCGCTAGGACGGAGGGGCCGAATGGTACCTACGAGCAGTACTTC. Translated: CARTEGPNGTYEQYF.

This clonotype was detected ten times or more. The rearrangement joins TRBV27 to TRBJ1-5; a possible D gene is TRBD1 (5 bases). V lost 2 bases to trimming and J lost 4 bases, with 12 bases between them. The CDR3 runs 15 residues. Germline CDR1 and CDR2: MNHEY and SMNVEV (reference sequence). The CDR3 sequence: CASSLGQGRNQPQHF. CDR3 nucleotide sequence: TGTGCCAGCAGTTTAGGGCAGGGACGGAATCAGCCCCAGCATTTT.

This clonotype showed up many times. This chain links TRBV19 with TRBJ2-6, with unresolved D. CDR3 length: 17 amino acids. The germline V gene encodes CDR1 LNHDA and CDR2 SQIVND (reference sequence). V shed 4 bases and J shed 0 bases, with 13 bases lying between them. CDR3 loop: CASSTRTILSGANVLTF. The CDR3 nucleotides read TGTGCCAGTAGTACCCGGACCATACTCTCTGGGGCCAACGTCCTGACTTTC.

This clonotype was seen many times. CDR3 DNA: TGTGCCAGCACCCAAAAGGAAACTAATGAAAAACTGTTTTTT. This gives the protein CASTQKETNEKLFF. V is TRBV7-9 and J is TRBJ1-4, with no clear D. This CDR3 contains 14 residues. Germline CDR1 SEHNR, CDR2 FQNEAQ (reference sequence). The V end lost 7 bases, the J end lost 1 base, and 10 bases lay between the germline ends. The entire variable domain, with the rest obtained from reference TRBV7-9 and TRBJ1-4, is as follows: DTGVSQNPRHKITKRGQNVTFRCDPISEHNRLYWYRQTLGQGPEFLTYFQNEAQLEKSRLLSDRFSAERPKGSFSTLEIQRTEQGDSAMYLCASTQKETNEKLFFGSGTQLSVL.

This clonotype has at least ten counts. The J gene is TRBJ1-1, the V gene TRBV20-1, with D unclear. Germline V gene lookup returns CDR1 DFQATT and CDR2 SNEGSKA (reference sequence). The CDR3 loop spans 12 amino acids. The germline V and J ends were trimmed by 4 bases and 1 base, with 7 bases remaining between them. The CDR3 DNA reads TGCAGTGCTATTCCGGGGAACACTGAAGCTTTCTTT. This sequence encodes CSAIPGNTEAFF.

This clonotype was observed at least ten times. V and J are TRBV7-3 and TRBJ2-1; 7 nucleotides agree with TRBD1. This CDR3 is built from 13 residues. V was pared by 4 bases and J by 6 bases, with 3 bases of the junction left unmatched. CDR1 and CDR2 from the germline V gene are SGHTA and FQGTGA. CDR3 DNA: TGTGCCAGCAGCTCGGACAGGACCAATGAGCAGTTCTTC. This gives the protein CASSSDRTNEQFF.

The table lists this clonotype with many counts. The chain recombines TRBV7-2 with TRBJ2-4, with 11 bases lining up with TRBD2. V lost 4 bases, J lost 5 bases, and 10 bases stayed unmatched. CDR1 is SGHTA and CDR2 is FQGNSA in the germline V gene. The CDR3 covers 17 residues. The CDR3 loop is CASSSLTSGGGENIQYF. The DNA for the CDR3 is TGTGCCAGCAGCTCGCTAACTAGCGGGGGCGGTGAAAACATTCAGTACTTC.

The sample holds many counts of this clonotype. This CDR3 reads CASSLKGAVNQPQHF. The CDR3 DNA follows: TGTGCCAGCAGTTTAAAGGGGGCGGTAAATCAGCCCCAGCATTTT. The genes are TRBV12-3 or TRBV12-4 and TRBJ1-5; 7 bases fit TRBD1. The V and J ends lost 2 bases and 4 bases, in that order; junction bases with no gene match: 5. The CDR3 sequence is 15 residues long.

The table lists this clonotype with many counts. The rearrangement uses TRBV7-3 and TRBJ2-5; D gene uncertain. The V gene's germline CDR1 is SGHTA and CDR2 FQGTGA. V was pared by 2 bases and J by 5 bases, with 15 bases between. The CDR3 is made up of 15 amino acids. CDR3 loop: CASSLFSAPMETQYF. As DNA, the CDR3 is TGTGCCAGCAGCTTATTCTCTGCTCCCATGGAGACCCAGTACTTC.

Many counts were recorded for this clonotype. V usage is TRBV4-3 and J usage is TRBJ2-4, with 8 bases fitting TRBD2. V lost 4 bases and J lost 5; bases outside the gene matches: 10. The CDR3 covers 16 residues. The V gene's germline CDR1 is LGHNA and CDR2 YSLEER. Here the CDR3 reads CASSRGAGAGENIQYF. The CDR3 coding sequence is TGCGCCAGCAGCCGGGGAGCGGGGGCCGGGGAAAACATTCAGTACTTC.

In this sample, this clonotype turned up many times. This sequence joins TRBV7-9 and TRBJ2-1, with TRBD2 matching over 9 bases. The CDR3 is 18 residues long. CDR1 is SEHNR, CDR2 FQNEAQ, per germline (reference sequence). The V segment lost 2 bases and the J segment 7 bases; nucleotides outside the gene matches: 15. The CDR3 sequence: CASSLRGGALQNLNEQFF. The CDR3 region has the DNA TGTGCCAGCAGCTTACGCGGGGGGGCCCTCCAAAACCTTAATGAGCAGTTCTTC.

This clonotype appeared many times. This chain joins TRBV7-6 and TRBJ1-4; unclear D gene. Germline CDR1 is SGHVS and CDR2 is FNYEAQ. The V gene lost 6 bases and the J gene lost 0 bases, with 5 bases spanning the gap. This CDR3 contains 13 residues. In nucleotides, the CDR3 is TGTGCCAGCAGGGATGCAACTAATGAAAAACTGTTTTTT. Translation gives CASRDATNEKLFF.